A selection of T cell receptor beta chains follows, all from one sample in a study of T cells after yellow fever vaccination. One entry per CDR3 protein, called by TCRdb with MiXCR from the 5' RACE reads. The sample has around 610,000 distinct CDR3 sequences, less than 15% seen once; the top ten hold over 13%. The sequencing here drew on PBMCs, taken on the day of the yellow fever booster vaccination. The receptors stem from a man aged 25-45 years who received the YFV17D yellow fever vaccine. The CDR3 runs from the conserved cysteine through the conserved F or W. D genes are given only for firm matches. The size entry is marked missing in some rows and otherwise reads once, few, many or a size class.

J gene: TRBJ2-7; D gene: TRBD1; clone size: few; V gene: TRBV20-1; CDR3 DNA: TGCAGTGCCTACTCGGGACAGGGGGCCTACGAGCAGTACTTC; CDR3 protein: CSAYSGQGAYEQYF
J gene: TRBJ2-7; D gene: -; clone size: -; V gene: TRBV12-3/TRBV12-4; CDR3 DNA: TGTGCCAGCAGTTTTGGGGACCTCTCCTACGAGCAGTACTTC; CDR3 protein: CASSFGDLSYEQYF
J gene: TRBJ2-7; D gene: -; clone size: many; V gene: TRBV20-1; CDR3 DNA: TGCAGTGCTCTCTCGGCGGGCCGGGGGTACGAGCAGTACTTC; CDR3 protein: CSALSAGRGYEQYF
J gene: TRBJ2-6; D gene: TRBD1; clone size: -; V gene: TRBV18; CDR3 DNA: TGTGCCAGCTCACCGCGCGGACAGGGGGCGCTTTTTGGGGCCAACGTCCTGACTTTC; CDR3 protein: CASSPRGQGALFGANVLTF
J gene: TRBJ2-1; D gene: TRBD1; clone size: -; V gene: TRBV20-1; CDR3 DNA: TGCAGTGCTCCGACAGGGTTCGACTATGAGCAGTTCTTC; CDR3 protein: CSAPTGFDYEQFF
J gene: TRBJ2-7; D gene: -; clone size: few; V gene: TRBV5-1; CDR3 DNA: TGCGCCAGCAGCTTGGATTTTAGCGGTAACTACGAGCAGTACTTC; CDR3 protein: CASSLDFSGNYEQYF
J gene: TRBJ2-7; D gene: TRBD2; clone size: few; V gene: TRBV7-6; CDR3 DNA: TGTGCCAGCAGCTACTCCCCGGCGGGAGCGGACGAGCAGTACTTC; CDR3 protein: CASSYSPAGADEQYF
J gene: TRBJ2-1; D gene: -; clone size: -; V gene: TRBV20-1; CDR3 DNA: TGCTGCGCTAGAGATCTGGCCAGCGGGACATACAATGAGCAGTTCTTC; CDR3 protein: CCARDLASGTYNEQFF
J gene: TRBJ2-5; D gene: TRBD2; clone size: few; V gene: TRBV20-1; CDR3 DNA: TGCAGTGCTAGATTGGCGGGAGGAGGAGAGACCCAGTACTTC; CDR3 protein: CSARLAGGGETQYF
J gene: TRBJ1-5; D gene: -; clone size: few; V gene: TRBV20-1; CDR3 DNA: TGCAGTGCTAGAGTGACTTATAGCAATCAGCCCCAGCATTTT; CDR3 protein: CSARVTYSNQPQHF
J gene: TRBJ2-3; D gene: TRBD1; clone size: -; V gene: TRBV19; CDR3 DNA: TGTGCCAGTAGTATCCTCCGAGGGGGCGGAGAGGCAGATACGCAGTATTTT; CDR3 protein: CASSILRGGGEADTQYF
J gene: TRBJ2-1; D gene: TRBD2; clone size: many; V gene: TRBV4-2; CDR3 DNA: TGTGCCAGCAGCCAATATCTAGCGGGAGGCTTGGGTGAGCAGTTCTTC; CDR3 protein: CASSQYLAGGLGEQFF
J gene: TRBJ2-2; D gene: TRBD2; clone size: few; V gene: TRBV7-8; CDR3 DNA: TGTGCCAGCAACCCCTTGCGGGAGTCATTCGGGGAGCTGTTTTTT; CDR3 protein: CASNPLRESFGELFF
J gene: TRBJ1-5; D gene: -; clone size: few; V gene: TRBV5-1; CDR3 DNA: TGCGCCAGCAGTTCAGGGGAGAGCAATCAGCCCCAGCATTTT; CDR3 protein: CASSSGESNQPQHF
J gene: TRBJ2-1; D gene: TRBD2; clone size: few; V gene: TRBV7-9; CDR3 DNA: TGTGCCAGCATGGGACTAGCATTCAATGAGCAGTTCTTC; CDR3 protein: CASMGLAFNEQFF
J gene: TRBJ2-7; D gene: TRBD2; clone size: few; V gene: TRBV5-1; CDR3 DNA: TGCGCCAGCAGCCCCCTGGCGGGAGGATCCCCCGAGCAGTACTTC; CDR3 protein: CASSPLAGGSPEQYF
J gene: TRBJ2-1; D gene: TRBD1; clone size: few; V gene: TRBV20-1; CDR3 DNA: TGCAGTGCCACAGGGGGTAGGGTAACTGAGCAGTTCTTC; CDR3 protein: CSATGGRVTEQFF
J gene: TRBJ2-7; D gene: -; clone size: -; V gene: TRBV28; CDR3 DNA: TGTGCCAGCGCTATTCATTACGAGCAGTACTTC; CDR3 protein: CASAIHYEQYF
J gene: TRBJ2-7; D gene: TRBD2; clone size: few; V gene: TRBV27; CDR3 DNA: TGTGCCAGCAGTTGGGAGGCAGCGGGAGCTCTCGAGCAGTACTTC; CDR3 protein: CASSWEAAGALEQYF
J gene: TRBJ2-1; D gene: TRBD2; clone size: -; V gene: TRBV15; CDR3 DNA: TGTGCCACCGGGCGGGAGGCCTACAATGAGCAGTTCTTC; CDR3 protein: CATGREAYNEQFF
J gene: TRBJ2-7; D gene: TRBD2; clone size: -; V gene: TRBV3-1; CDR3 DNA: TGTGCCAGCAGCCCAAGGGGAAGCGGGAGGTACTACGAGCAGTACTTC; CDR3 protein: CASSPRGSGRYYEQYF
J gene: TRBJ2-1; D gene: -; clone size: few; V gene: TRBV15; CDR3 DNA: TGTGCCACCAGCAGAGGACAGGAAAGCTCCTACAATGAGCAGTTCTTC; CDR3 protein: CATSRGQESSYNEQFF
J gene: TRBJ1-6; D gene: -; clone size: few; V gene: TRBV20-1; CDR3 DNA: TGCAGTGCTGGGGGCTCACACGATTCACCCCTCCACTTT; CDR3 protein: CSAGGSHDSPLHF
J gene: TRBJ2-5; D gene: -; clone size: few; V gene: TRBV5-1; CDR3 DNA: TGCGCCAGCAGCTTGGCTGCGGGCCTCCAAGAGACCCAGTACTTC; CDR3 protein: CASSLAAGLQETQYF
J gene: TRBJ2-7; D gene: TRBD1; clone size: few; V gene: TRBV6-2/TRBV6-3; CDR3 DNA: TGTGCCAGCATAGAAACCGGGACAGGGGATCGGGAGCGAGTCTACGAGCAGTACTTC; CDR3 protein: CASIETGTGDRERVYEQYF
J gene: TRBJ2-1; D gene: -; clone size: many; V gene: TRBV3-1; CDR3 DNA: TGTGCCAGCAGCCTGGCGGTCGGGGATGAGCAGTTCTTC; CDR3 protein: CASSLAVGDEQFF
J gene: TRBJ2-7; D gene: TRBD2; clone size: -; V gene: TRBV15; CDR3 DNA: TGTGCCACCAGCAGAGACCAGGTGGGGGGGGGTGGTGAGCAGTACTTC; CDR3 protein: CATSRDQVGGGGEQYF
J gene: TRBJ2-1; D gene: -; clone size: few; V gene: TRBV5-5; CDR3 DNA: TGTGCCAGCAAGTTTCAGGGGAGGGTTTTGGGGCAGTTCTTC; CDR3 protein: CASKFQGRVLGQFF
J gene: TRBJ2-5; D gene: -; clone size: few; V gene: TRBV12-3/TRBV12-4; CDR3 DNA: TGTGCCAGCAGTTTTAGACTCCAAGAGACCCAGTACTTC; CDR3 protein: CASSFRLQETQYF
J gene: TRBJ2-7; D gene: TRBD1; clone size: -; V gene: TRBV5-5; CDR3 DNA: TGTGCCAGCAGCTCATTATGGGGACAGTTCCCCGAGCAGTACTTC; CDR3 protein: CASSSLWGQFPEQYF
J gene: TRBJ2-7; D gene: -; clone size: few; V gene: TRBV7-8; CDR3 DNA: TGTGCCAGCAGCTTAGCGATTAGCGCGAGCTCCTACGAGCAGTACTTC; CDR3 protein: CASSLAISASSYEQYF
J gene: TRBJ2-2; D gene: TRBD2; clone size: few; V gene: TRBV30; CDR3 DNA: TGTGCCCTCCGAGGGGTAGCGGGCTACAAGAACACCGGGGAGCTGTTTTTT; CDR3 protein: CALRGVAGYKNTGELFF
J gene: TRBJ2-7; D gene: TRBD2; clone size: -; V gene: TRBV7-9; CDR3 DNA: TGTGCCAGCAGCTGGGGGCCTCTAGCGGGATCCTACGAGCAGTACTTC; CDR3 protein: CASSWGPLAGSYEQYF
J gene: TRBJ2-4; D gene: TRBD2; clone size: few; V gene: TRBV11-2; CDR3 DNA: TGTGCCAGCAGCTTAGTGGGGGGAGGGGAAAAACTAGCCAAAAACATTCAGTACTTC; CDR3 protein: CASSLVGGGEKLAKNIQYF
J gene: TRBJ2-1; D gene: TRBD2; clone size: -; V gene: TRBV6-1; CDR3 DNA: TGTGCCAGCGGGGGAAGAGCGGGAAGGTACAATGAGCAGTTCTTC; CDR3 protein: CASGGRAGRYNEQFF
J gene: TRBJ2-3; D gene: TRBD1; clone size: -; V gene: TRBV7-2; CDR3 DNA: TGTGCCAGCGGACAGGGTTTAGCAGATACGCAGTATTTT; CDR3 protein: CASGQGLADTQYF
J gene: TRBJ2-3; D gene: -; clone size: -; V gene: TRBV9; CDR3 DNA: TGTGCCAGCAGCGCAACGACCCCGGCAGATACGCAGTATTTT; CDR3 protein: CASSATTPADTQYF
J gene: TRBJ2-7; D gene: -; clone size: few; V gene: TRBV5-1; CDR3 DNA: TGCGCCAGCAGCTTGACCGACGGACCATACGAGCAGTACTTC; CDR3 protein: CASSLTDGPYEQYF
J gene: TRBJ1-1; D gene: TRBD1; clone size: -; V gene: TRBV25-1; CDR3 DNA: TGTGCCAGCAGTGAAGGACAGGGAGTTCTGAACACTGAAGCTTTCTTT; CDR3 protein: CASSEGQGVLNTEAFF
J gene: TRBJ2-7; D gene: TRBD1; clone size: many; V gene: TRBV5-1; CDR3 DNA: TGCGCCAGCAGCGTTGGACAGGCGGGCTACGAGCAGTACTTC; CDR3 protein: CASSVGQAGYEQYF
J gene: TRBJ2-2; D gene: TRBD2; clone size: few; V gene: TRBV5-1; CDR3 DNA: TGCGCCAGCGCTAAACCGGGACTAGAGGAAGGTCGGGAGCTGTTTTTT; CDR3 protein: CASAKPGLEEGRELFF
J gene: TRBJ1-1; D gene: TRBD1; clone size: -; V gene: TRBV14; CDR3 DNA: TGTGCCAGCAGCCGACGGGACAGTACCACTGAAGCTTTCTTT; CDR3 protein: CASSRRDSTTEAFF
J gene: TRBJ2-3; D gene: TRBD2; clone size: -; V gene: TRBV20-1; CDR3 DNA: TGCAGTGCCGCCTCTAGCGGGGGCACAGATACGCAGTATTTT; CDR3 protein: CSAASSGGTDTQYF
J gene: TRBJ2-1; D gene: -; clone size: few; V gene: TRBV12-3/TRBV12-4; CDR3 DNA: TGTGCCAGCAGCCACAGGGATTCAAATGAGCAGTTCTTC; CDR3 protein: CASSHRDSNEQFF
J gene: TRBJ2-3; D gene: -; clone size: -; V gene: TRBV3-1; CDR3 DNA: TGTGCCAGCAGCCAGGTCGGAACCACGGGGCAGTATTTT; CDR3 protein: CASSQVGTTGQYF
J gene: TRBJ2-7; D gene: -; clone size: few; V gene: TRBV7-2; CDR3 DNA: TGTGCCAGCAGCTTAGCGCTCTCGGGAGACGAGCAGTACTTC; CDR3 protein: CASSLALSGDEQYF
J gene: TRBJ2-7; D gene: -; clone size: few; V gene: TRBV10-2; CDR3 DNA: TGCGCCAGCAGTGAGTACCTCTCCTACGAGCAGTACTTC; CDR3 protein: CASSEYLSYEQYF
J gene: TRBJ2-3; D gene: -; clone size: -; V gene: TRBV5-1; CDR3 DNA: TGCGCCAGCAGCTTGGCGTTGGCGGAGGGGGCAGATACGCAGTATTTT; CDR3 protein: CASSLALAEGADTQYF
J gene: TRBJ2-3; D gene: -; clone size: -; V gene: TRBV20-1; CDR3 DNA: TGCAGTGCTTCTTACTGGTCAGATACGCAGTATTTT; CDR3 protein: CSASYWSDTQYF
J gene: TRBJ2-1; D gene: -; clone size: -; V gene: TRBV7-2; CDR3 DNA: TGTGCCAGCAGAATAGCGGCCCCGCTCGAGCAGTTCTTC; CDR3 protein: CASRIAAPLEQFF
J gene: TRBJ2-1; D gene: TRBD2; clone size: -; V gene: TRBV5-4; CDR3 DNA: TGTGCCAGCAGCACCTCCACTAGCGGGGCGGGAAATGAGCAGTTCTTC; CDR3 protein: CASSTSTSGAGNEQFF
J gene: TRBJ2-5; D gene: -; clone size: -; V gene: TRBV27; CDR3 DNA: TGTGCCACAGGAGAGGGGCAAGAGACCCAGTACTTC; CDR3 protein: CATGEGQETQYF
J gene: TRBJ1-1; D gene: -; clone size: many; V gene: TRBV2; CDR3 DNA: TGTGCCAGCGACGGCCGGGAGGCTTTCTTT; CDR3 protein: CASDGREAFF
J gene: TRBJ1-1; D gene: TRBD1; clone size: -; V gene: TRBV7-2; CDR3 DNA: TGTGCCAGCAGCTTAGTTGGACAGGTGAACACTGAAGCTTTCTTT; CDR3 protein: CASSLVGQVNTEAFF